This passage covers 25 T cell receptor beta chains from one sample sequenced in a study of shared T cell receptors in the human thymus. Assay used: immunoSEQ multiplex PCR; TCRdb lists only in-frame clones, some missing. The repertoire holds some 400,000 clones, with roughly 94% as singletons. Sequencing was performed on thymocytes. Receptors originate from a human donor.

The chain uses TRBV5-4 and TRBJ2-3; TRBD2 aligns across 9 bases. The germline CDR1 and CDR2 sequences are SGHNT and YYREEE (reference sequence). The CDR3 covers 16 residues. After removal of 4 bases from V and 7 bases from J, the junction contained 13 bases not matched to a gene. Here the CDR3 reads CASSPKRASGVYTQYF. CDR3 bases: TGTGCCAGCAGCCCGAAGAGGGCTAGCGGGGTTTATACGCAGTATTTT.

This clone occurred once. The V and J genes are TRBV5-4 and TRBJ1-1; 7 positions agree with TRBD1. V shed 4 bases, J shed 8 bases, and the junction held 2 bases outside the gene matches. Germline V gene lookup returns CDR1 SGHNT and CDR2 YYREEE (reference sequence). The CDR3 loop spans 11 amino acids. The CDR3 region is CASSGTEEAFF. CDR3 coding DNA: TGTGCCAGCAGCGGGACAGAAGAAGCTTTCTTT.

The rearrangement links TRBV7-2 to TRBJ2-7; D gene uncertain. V was shortened by 8 bases and J by 2 bases, with 19 bases between the two germline ends. CDR1 is SGHTA and CDR2 is FQGNSA in the germline V gene. The CDR3 contains 15 residues. The CDR3 reads CASPRPGRPAYEQYF. DNA of the CDR3: TGTGCCAGCCCCCGCCCGGGCCGACCGGCCTACGAGCAGTACTTC.

The gene calls are TRBV10-1 and TRBJ2-3; TRBD1 or TRBD2 may be the D gene (5 bases each). CDR1 is WNHNN and CDR2 is SYGVQD in the germline V gene (reference sequence). The CDR3 runs 17 residues. V was trimmed by 0 bases and J by 1 base, leaving 14 bases between them. DNA of the CDR3: TGCGCCAGCAGTGAGTCGAGGGGAAGATGGGGCACAGATACGCAGTATTTT. It encodes CASSESRGRWGTDTQYF.

The chain uses TRBV6-5 and TRBJ2-2; no clear D. The V gene lost 5 bases and the J gene lost 7 bases, with 8 bases spanning the gap. The CDR3 totals 12 residues. Germline V gene lookup returns CDR1 MNHEY and CDR2 SVGAGI. This CDR3 is CASSGNGGELFF. CDR3 nucleotides: TGTGCCAGCAGTGGGAATGGCGGGGAGCTGTTTTTT.

V usage is TRBV6-6 and J usage is TRBJ2-1; a possible D gene is TRBD1 (5 bases). Looked up from germline, CDR1 is MNHNY and CDR2 is SVGAGI (reference sequence). The CDR3 is 11 amino acids. Trimming pared 7 bases from V and 10 bases from J, leaving 11 bases between. The CDR3 nucleotides read TGTGCCAGCAACCAGGGTAGGGAGCAGTTCTTC. Translated: CASNQGREQFF.

This clone appeared once. This chain joins TRBV5-6 and TRBJ1-1, with TRBD1 matching over 7 bases. The CDR3 contains 16 residues. The V and J ends lost 6 bases and 3 bases, in that order; junction bases with no gene match: 14. Germline CDR1 reads SGHDT; CDR2 reads YYEEEE. CDR3 sequence (DNA): TGTGCCAGCACCCGAGGGGGCCGATGCGGGGACACTGAAGCTTTCTTT. As protein: CASTRGGRCGDTEAFF.

The CDR3 nucleotides read TGTGCCAGCAGCCCTCCTGGGGGGACAGGGAATCGCGAGCAGTACTTC. Its translation: CASSPPGGTGNREQYF. The genes are TRBV7-6 and TRBJ2-7; 9 bases align to TRBD1. The CDR3 consists of 16 residues. The V segment lost 5 bases and the J segment 6 bases; nucleotides outside the gene matches: 14. Germline values: CDR1 SGHVS, CDR2 FNYEAQ.

This rearrangement joins TRBV7-2 to TRBJ2-7; 10 nucleotides match TRBD1. The V and J ends lost 4 bases and 5 bases, in that order; junction bases with no gene match: 8. The CDR3 covers 15 residues. The V gene's germline CDR1 is SGHTA and CDR2 FQGNSA. The CDR3 bases are TGTGCCAGCAGCTCAGCGGGACAGGGGAGACACGAGCAGTACTTC. Its translation: CASSSAGQGRHEQYF.

V gene TRBV27 combines with J gene TRBJ2-1; D gene ambiguous. Trimming cost V 0 bases and J 9 bases, with 12 bases left between them. CDR3 length: 14 residues. Germline lookup yields CDR1 MNHEY and CDR2 SMNVEV (reference sequence). The CDR3 DNA sequence: TGTGCCAGCAGTTTATCCGCATTCTGGGGTGAGCAGTTCTTC. It translates to CASSLSAFWGEQFF.

This clone has only one observation. The genes are TRBV27 and TRBJ1-5, with D perhaps matching TRBD1 (5 bases). The CDR3 runs 13 residues. Germline V gene data show CDR1 as MNHEY and CDR2 as SMNVEV (reference sequence). V lost 6 bases and J 2 bases, leaving 8 bases between the germline ends. The CDR3 region is CASSDRCNQPQHF. The CDR3 DNA reads TGTGCCAGCAGCGACAGATGCAATCAGCCCCAGCATTTT.

The chain employs TRBV5-5 and TRBJ2-7; D is undetermined. The CDR3 runs 16 residues. CDR1 and CDR2 from the germline V gene are SGHKS and YYEKEE (reference sequence). V was shortened by 4 bases and J by 2 bases, with 19 bases between the two germline ends. DNA for the CDR3: TGTGCCAGCAGCGGAAAGGACGGAGTTCTCCCCTACGAGCAGTACTTC. Translating gives CASSGKDGVLPYEQYF.

The genes are TRBV6-5 and TRBJ2-7; D gene uncertain. Germline V gene data show CDR1 as MNHEY and CDR2 as SVGAGI. Trimming took 0 bases from V and 6 from J, leaving 9 bases between them. CDR3 size: 13 residues. The CDR3 sequence: CASSYSGALEQYF. The CDR3, as DNA: TGTGCCAGCAGTTACTCCGGTGCCCTCGAGCAGTACTTC.

The chain combines TRBV23-1 with TRBJ1-3, with no clear D. TRBV23-1 is classed as an ORF, of uncertain function. Trimming removed 2 bases at V and 0 bases at J, with 8 bases between. The CDR3 length is 15 residues. The CDR3 region is CASSQRLCSGNTIYF. CDR3 in DNA: TGCGCCAGCAGTCAACGCCTATGCTCTGGAAACACCATATATTTT.

This clone has just one count. The chain joins TRBV19 to TRBJ1-2; possible D gene TRBD1, 5 bases. The CDR3 is made up of 16 amino acids. Germline CDR1 is LNHDA and CDR2 is SQIVND (reference sequence). V lost 6 bases and J 6 bases, leaving 23 bases between the germline ends. The chain's CDR3 is CASRKGPIRGKDGYTF. CDR3 nucleotides: TGTGCCAGTAGGAAAGGACCGATAAGGGGCAAGGATGGCTACACCTTC.

V gene TRBV27 combines with J gene TRBJ2-2, with 8 bases lining up with TRBD1. J gave up 4 bases and V 6 bases, and 7 bases lay outside the gene matches. The CDR3 sequence is 15 residues long. The germline V gene encodes CDR1 MNHEY and CDR2 SMNVEV (reference sequence). Written as DNA, the CDR3 is TGTGCCAGCAGAGGGGCAGGGGGCGTCACCGGGGAGCTGTTTTTT. Protein product: CASRGAGGVTGELFF.

This clone was detected once. This chain links TRBV27 with TRBJ1-1, with D possibly being TRBD1 (5 bases). This CDR3 contains 13 residues. Trimming pared 5 bases from V and 3 bases from J, leaving 10 bases between. Germline V gene lookup returns CDR1 MNHEY and CDR2 SMNVEV (reference sequence). The CDR3 DNA is TGTGCCAGCAGTGGGGGGTTCGACACTGAAGCTTTCTTT. Its protein is CASSGGFDTEAFF.

The chain joins TRBV28 to TRBJ1-3, with D uncertain. V lost 6 bases to trimming and J lost 2 bases, with 14 bases between them. Germline V gives CDR1 MDHEN, CDR2 SYDVKM. The CDR3 extends over 15 amino acids. The CDR3 reads CASSQSGGAGNTIYF. The CDR3 nucleotides are TGTGCCAGCAGCCAAAGCGGCGGGGCTGGAAACACCATATATTTT.

J is TRBJ1-1 and V is TRBV7-2; D is ambiguous. The CDR3 contains 13 residues. Germline V gives CDR1 SGHTA, CDR2 FQGNSA. V was pared by 7 bases and J by 8 bases, with 17 bases between. This chain's CDR3 is CASTSRSGSEAFF. The CDR3 DNA follows: TGTGCCAGCACCTCTAGGTCCGGCTCAGAAGCTTTCTTT.

The rearrangement links TRBV27 to TRBJ2-7; TRBD2 matches at 8 bases. J was trimmed by 2 bases and V by 3 bases; bases with no gene match: 0. This CDR3 has 13 residues. The germline V gene encodes CDR1 MNHEY and CDR2 SMNVEV (reference sequence). Written as DNA, the CDR3 is TGTGCCAGCAGTTTCGGGAGGGCCTACGAGCAGTACTTC. It encodes CASSFGRAYEQYF.

The rearrangement uses TRBV20-1 and TRBJ2-3; D is unresolved. There are 11 residues in the CDR3. From germline, CDR1 is DFQATT and CDR2 SNEGSKA (reference sequence). The CDR3 DNA reads as TGCAGCGCGAGTAAGAAAGATACGCAGTATTTT. It is translated as CSASKKDTQYF.

The chain couples TRBV7-9 to TRBJ2-5; 7 nucleotides line up with TRBD1. J was trimmed by 1 base and V by 5 bases; bases with no gene match: 10. From germline, CDR1 is SEHNR and CDR2 FQNEAQ (reference sequence). The CDR3 is 16 residues long. CDR3 bases: TGTGCCAGCAGCCTATCTTCACGGGACAGCCAAGAGACCCAGTACTTC. It yields the protein CASSLSSRDSQETQYF.

V and J are TRBV7-2 and TRBJ1-2; the D gene is possibly TRBD1 (5 bases). This CDR3 contains 12 residues. V was cut by 2 bases and J by 6 bases, with 7 bases left in between. Germline lookup yields CDR1 SGHTA and CDR2 FQGNSA. The chain's CDR3 is CASSLLGDGYTF. The CDR3 DNA sequence: TGTGCCAGCAGCTTACTAGGGGATGGCTACACCTTC.

The rearrangement links TRBV4-3 to TRBJ2-7; D remains unclear. Trimming removed 0 bases from V and 2 bases from J, with 11 bases in between. The germline V gene has CDR1 LGHNA and CDR2 YSLEER. The CDR3 covers 15 residues. The CDR3 DNA sequence: TGCGCCAGCAGCCAAGATACGCGACGGGCCTACGAGCAGTACTTC. Translating it yields CASSQDTRRAYEQYF.

The chain has TRBV11-3 and TRBJ2-1, with D perhaps matching TRBD1 (6 bases). Germline V lookup: CDR1 SGHNT, CDR2 YENEEA. CDR3 size: 18 residues. With 5 bases removed from V and 2 bases from J, the gap between germline ends came to 22 bases. The DNA for the CDR3 is TGTGCCAGCAGCCTCCAATCCAGGTCAGAGGGGGCCTACAATGAGCAGTTCTTC. Translating it yields CASSLQSRSEGAYNEQFF.